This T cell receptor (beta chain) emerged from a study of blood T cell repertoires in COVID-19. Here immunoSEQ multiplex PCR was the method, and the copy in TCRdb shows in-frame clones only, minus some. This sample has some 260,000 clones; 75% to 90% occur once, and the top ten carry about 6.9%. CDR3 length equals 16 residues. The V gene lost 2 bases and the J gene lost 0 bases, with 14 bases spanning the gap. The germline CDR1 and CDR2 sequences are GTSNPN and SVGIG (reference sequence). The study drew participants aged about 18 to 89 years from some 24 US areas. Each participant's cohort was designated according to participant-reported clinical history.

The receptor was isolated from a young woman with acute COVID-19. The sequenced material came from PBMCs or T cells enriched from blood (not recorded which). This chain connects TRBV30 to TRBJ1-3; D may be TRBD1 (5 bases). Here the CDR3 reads CAWSPEGLNSGNTIYF. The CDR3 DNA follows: TGTGCCTGGAGTCCCGAGGGACTAAACTCTGGAAACACCATATATTTT.